This TCR beta chain appears in the sequencing data of a study of shared clonotypes between healthy human individuals (dated by TCRdb to between 2020 and 2021). As for the study more broadly: The cohort comprised a couple of women and a few men aged 18 to 49 years. For each donor, CD4 naive and CD4 memory were each given three plates, CD8 naive was given two plates, and CD8 memory was given one plate. To estimate repertoire size and how much clonotype sharing occurs between individuals, the study deeply sequenced the blood TCR repertoires of five or six healthy adults. To increase sequencing depth and limit assay-specific biases, TCR repertoire library preparation and sequencing were carried out by different laboratories using diverse techniques. Between about 0.94 and 8.9 billion PBMCs per donor were obtained by leukapheresis. What the research found in general, with its limitations: Even with the large sequencing depth, rarefaction of the sorted-subset datasets indicated that sequencing was incomplete. Larger estimated clonotype richness was generally found for naive subsets than for memory subsets. Compared with non-shared clonotypes, clonotypes shared by all four sorted-subset donors had higher generation probabilities. Based on pairwise subsampling, the degree of clonotype sharing among donors was expected to be affected by sequencing depth. When several donors were compared, the shared fraction of clonotypes was roughly 5% for naive CD4, approximately 3.5% for naive CD8, more than 2% for memory CD4, and 0.35% to 0.4% for memory CD8. Because the study included only a small number of donors, the genetic and exposure-history diversity represented was limited. Sampling was restricted to blood, and TCR repertoires in tissue are likely to differ from TCR repertoires in blood.

The donors were healthy, HIV-negative adults with no recently reported acute infections or vaccinations. Every donor was a Caucasian adult living in Nashville, Tennessee, USA. CD4+ T cells were enriched by magnetic negative selection; naive cells were then positively selected on CD45RA, and the negative fraction formed the memory subset. Blood was collected by leukapheresis, and PBMCs were isolated by Ficoll-Histopaque density gradient centrifugation and then cryopreserved in liquid nitrogen vapor phase. Analytical flow cytometry was used to check the purity and quantity of every magnetically sorted T cell population. Genomic DNA was isolated from each sorted fraction and quantified by UV absorbance on a Nanodrop 2000c. Worth noting for this clone: The antigen it recognizes is unknown. Per-nucleotide qualities are absent, and no much larger clonotype sits a single base away.

V is pared back by 10 bases and J by 1 base, with 16 bases lying between the germline termini. CDR1 and CDR2, per the germline V gene, are SNHLY and FYNNEI. Inclusive of the bounding cysteine and phenylalanine, the CDR3 is 14 residues long. The read is trimmed to its CDR3 DNA, 42 bases read in frame from base 1. TCR CDR3 regions were amplified from genomic DNA by multiplex PCR using the deep immunoSEQ assay. Genomic DNA extracted from each cell subset was distributed evenly over all wells of several immunoSEQ 96-well plates, and each plate served as one replicate. For sorted subsets, each replicate PCR was loaded with roughly 0.2 ug genomic DNA, equivalent to 25,000 to 35,000 T cell genomes. The purified libraries were quantified using a Qubit 3.0 fluorometer, sized with a Bioanalyzer 2100, and then quantified again using the KAPA Library Quantification kit. Every immunoSEQ 96-well plate was sequenced on a dedicated single-read 150-cycle Illumina NextSeq 550 flow cell. As for how the authors treated the data: Because the immunoSEQ output included only junctional sequences and no quality scores, the filtering could not be the same as the filtering used for full-length reads. Sequences were annotated with PyIR, a Python wrapper for IgBLAST v1.9, using IMGT germline references to assign V/J genes and CDR3. Any read was removed if the V/J assignment was weak (E-value above 1e-6), the CDR3 was missing, or the read contained stop codons, out-of-frame junctions, or ambiguous translated residues. V3J clonotypes were defined as sequences sharing the same inferred V gene, J gene, and CDR3 amino acid sequence. Percentage overlap between repertoires was calculated by dividing the number of shared unique clonotypes by the size of the smaller repertoire. RTK rarefaction, the Chao1 estimator, and Recon v2.1 estimates of unobserved clonotypes were used to assess repertoire richness. OLGA was used to compute generation probabilities for all TCRbeta clonotypes that the gDNA method yielded from several donors. TCRdb provides this immuneACCESS table in a form limited to in-frame rearrangements. Some clones are lacking; in checked studies, under half of them reflect an unresolved V gene, and why the rest are absent is not known. V and J calls and clone size are those listed in that table; D and trimming were worked out from the DNA. The sample table holds roughly 1,500,000 clones, of which 97% to 99% were seen once. The ten biggest clones cover approximately 0.4% of the sample.

The chain links TRBV2 with TRBJ2-5; the D element could tentatively be TRBD1 or TRBD2, as 5 bases agree for each. The specimen sequenced was naive CD4+ T cells sorted from blood. The intended sense of this specimen's cell subset or site label: CD45RA+ positively selected. This TCR was sampled from a man in his thirties or forties in good health. In nucleotide form, the sequence is TGTGCCACAACTGAGGGGTTCACCCAAGAGACCCAGTACTTC. This codes for CATTEGFTQETQYF.